This entry describes one T cell receptor beta chain. This clone was seen a handful of times. Its antigen is still unknown. Base quality data are lacking; no much larger clone is found one base away. The immunoSEQ Assay, a bias-controlled multiplex PCR, was used to amplify TCRbeta CDR3 regions from genomic DNA. Turning to the authors' computational methods: The number of nucleated cells in each sample was estimated by amplification of reference gene primers within the assay. To quantify the absolute abundance of each unique TCRbeta CDR3 rearrangement, sequence reads were collapsed and filtered. For each sample, productive Simpson clonality was calculated by taking the square root of Simpson's diversity index across productive rearrangements. Here the immuneACCESS table is served through TCRdb, limited to in-frame sequences with V and J called. Missing clones are a known gap in these copies; in checked studies unresolved V genes cover under half, and the rest lacks a known reason. That table furnishes V, J and clone size, whereas the DNA furnished D and trimming. Within this sample are about 57,000 clones, with 80% to 90% of them counted one time only. About 4% of the sample is taken by the ten largest.

Based on the germline V gene (reference sequence), the CDR1 and CDR2 sequences are SEHNR and FQNEAQ. There are 15 amino acids in the CDR3, from cysteine to phenylalanine inclusive. Kept here is only the CDR3 DNA, which spans 45 bases and is read in frame from base 1. Trimming leaves V shorter by 4 bases and J shorter by 8 bases, with the junction holding 6 bases beyond the gene matches. This record belongs to a study of blood T cell repertoires in COVID-19 (TCRdb year 2020). With respect to the entire study: Samples from collaborators originated in the United States, Italy and Spain and spanned both the acute and convalescent phases of COVID-19. Subjects who had been exposed to COVID-19, were actively infected with it, or had recovered from it provided the deeply sampled blood TCRbeta repertoires that made up the dataset. A freely available public database, intended as a resource for researchers studying the immune response to SARS-CoV-2, is where the repertoires were released. The samples were drawn from the first 160 participants of the ongoing ImmuneRACE study and from 1,254 subjects provided by 6 global collaborators. The prospective study material was composed of cDNA or gDNA derived from T cells, B-cell-depleted T cells, or PBMCs. The sample metadata nearly always contained a de-identified subject ID, COVID-19 status, age in years and sex. Where HLA class I and class II types were available, the types were taken from metadata supplied by the sample provider, not from assay-based typing.

Participants in the prospective study were enrolled through a virtual design, were aged roughly 18 to 90 years, and lived in some 24 United States geographic areas. Cohort assignment in the prospective study relied on participant-reported clinical history from a screening survey and a study questionnaire. Each participant in the prospective study had whole blood, serum and a nasopharyngeal or oropharyngeal swab collected by mobile phlebotomists. Additional blood draws and questionnaires over an approximately 2-month period could optionally be provided by prospective study participants. Before DNA extraction, prospective study blood samples were shipped either frozen or at room temperature. General findings and caveats noted by the study authors: Clinical and demographic metadata were provided uncurated, with the amount varying by source and participant.

Recombination joined TRBV7-9 with TRBJ1-6; 9 junctional bases match TRBD1. The clonotype originates from a woman in her thirties or forties with acute COVID-19. Sequencing used PBMCs or T cells enriched from blood (not recorded which). DNA sequence: TGTGCCAGCAGCTCATCGGGACAGGGCTATTCACCCCTCCACTTT. This is translated as CASSSSGQGYSPLHF.